Sequencing of this TCR beta chain was carried out in a study of vaccination effects on CD4 cells after COVID-19. CD4+ T cells specific for antigen were expanded with viral peptide pools by the ViraFEST assay before sequencing. Subsequent to a culture period of about ten days, CD4+ T cells were isolated. Nucleocapsid antibodies were negative in the vaccine recipients, who had never had SARS-CoV-2 infection. With regard to this clone: Antigen unknown.

Measured with immunoSEQ multiplex PCR; TCRdb has only the in-frame clones, and not every one. The sample shows about 43,000 clones, around three quarters of them seen only once. General study points: Infection-derived and vaccine-derived clones contracted markedly late after vaccination.

This CDR3 is 13 amino acids long. Per the germline V gene, CDR1 is MNHEY and CDR2 is SVGAGI. The trim removed 11 bases at V and 4 bases at J, leaving 10 bases unmatched. Sequences were derived from CD4+ T cells from PBMCs cultured with SARS-CoV-2 spike peptides, sampled before COVID-19 vaccination. This sequence was found in a human donor who received a COVID-19 vaccine. The genes are TRBV6-5 and TRBJ1-2; 7 bases are a match to TRBD1. Written as DNA, the CDR3 is TGTGCCGGCTTTCGACAGGGCGGCTATGGCTACACCTTC. Its protein is CAGFRQGGYGYTF.